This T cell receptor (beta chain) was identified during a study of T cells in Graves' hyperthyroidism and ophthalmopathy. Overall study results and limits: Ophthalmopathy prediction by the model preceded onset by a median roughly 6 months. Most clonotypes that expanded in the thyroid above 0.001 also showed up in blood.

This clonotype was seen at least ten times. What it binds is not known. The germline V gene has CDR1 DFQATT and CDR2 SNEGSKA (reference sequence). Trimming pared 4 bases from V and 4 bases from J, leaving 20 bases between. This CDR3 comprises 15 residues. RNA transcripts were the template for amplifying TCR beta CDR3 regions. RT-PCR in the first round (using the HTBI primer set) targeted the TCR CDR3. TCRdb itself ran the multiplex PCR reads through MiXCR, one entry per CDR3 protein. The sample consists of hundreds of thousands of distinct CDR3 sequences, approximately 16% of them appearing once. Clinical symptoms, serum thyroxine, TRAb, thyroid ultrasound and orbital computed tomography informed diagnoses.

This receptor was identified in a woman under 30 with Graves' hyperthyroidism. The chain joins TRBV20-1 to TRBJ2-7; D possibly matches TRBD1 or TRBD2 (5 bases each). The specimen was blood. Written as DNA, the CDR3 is TGCAGTGCTACCCCCCCGGACGGGGCCGTGTACGAGCAGTACTTC. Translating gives CSATPPDGAVYEQYF.